These T cell receptor beta chains were read from a single sample in a study of radiation and T cells in renal cell carcinoma. Assay used: immunoSEQ multiplex PCR; TCRdb lists only in-frame clones, some missing. The data show 90,000 to 95,000 clones, with 82% seen just once and almost 6.5% held by the top ten. The sample here was blood, taken from a patient whose treatment included radiotherapy and nephrectomy. The receptors shown here come from a man aged 55-75 years with renal cell carcinoma. Each CDR3 is given with its conserved first and last residue. The order of the fields is J gene, V gene, CDR3 protein.

TRBJ1-4 TRBV13 CASSIDRGLNEKLFF
TRBJ2-2 TRBV5-1 CASSAGGELFF
TRBJ1-2 TRBV5-5 CASSRDNYGYTF
TRBJ1-5 TRBV5-6 CASSLQGSGPQHF
TRBJ2-5 TRBV5-1 CASRGDRGGEETQYF
TRBJ1-1 TRBV7-9 CASRMDASTEAFF
TRBJ2-7 TRBV2 CASNAGTYEQYF
TRBJ1-1 TRBV28 CASGDNDRHDTEAFF
TRBJ2-4 TRBV5-1 CASSSSSNREGIQYF
TRBJ2-2 TRBV11-3 CASAQEENTGELFF
TRBJ2-7 TRBV5-1 CASSEDRGFEQYF
TRBJ1-5 TRBV4-2 CASSQEGRGRDNQPQHF
TRBJ2-7 TRBV28 CASSSAGLAGGRINEQYF
TRBJ1-3 TRBV19 CASSPGTGTGNTIYF
TRBJ1-5 TRBV5-1 CASSLLVGSQPQHF
TRBJ2-5 TRBV6-1 CASSEASWGVGGTQETQYF
TRBJ2-7 TRBV19 CARGEQYF
TRBJ1-1 TRBV6-4 CASSEARGTEAFF
TRBJ1-2 TRBV28 CASSPLEGRTYYGYTF
. TRBV10-1 CASKSGGRPYEQYF
TRBJ2-3 TRBV30 CAWSVSQGSTDTQYF
TRBJ2-7 TRBV11-1 CASSPRDLGPYEQYF